The 2 T cell receptor beta chains presented below share a single source sample, sequenced in a study of cytomegalovirus exposure and HLA in healthy donors. This PCR relied on a set of 60 Vbeta primers and 13 Jbeta primers. Libraries were prepared by immunoSEQ multiplex PCR; TCRdb keeps only in-frame clonotypes and omits some of them. The sample yields approximately 130,000 clones, 80% to 85% seen once. Material for sequencing was PBMCs. Receptors originate from a boy younger than 18 in good health and CMV-seronegative.

Only one count was recorded for this clone. This sequence joins TRBV7-2 and TRBJ2-1; 9 positions match TRBD2. The V and J ends lost 3 bases and 5 bases, in that order; junction bases with no gene match: 5. The CDR3 runs 15 residues. CDR1 is SGHTA, CDR2 FQGNSA, per germline. The CDR3, as DNA: TGTGCCAGCAGCTTTAGCGGGAGCCGGGACAATGAGCAGTTCTTC. Its protein is CASSFSGSRDNEQFF.

V is TRBV18 and J is TRBJ2-7, with a tentative D call TRBD2 (5 bases). Per germline, CDR1 KGHSH and CDR2 LQKENI. Trimming cost V 2 bases and J 2 bases, with 16 bases left between them. This CDR3 contains 16 residues. CDR3 sequence reads: CASSPTLAGKPYEQYF. The DNA of the CDR3 is TGTGCCAGCTCACCAACACTTGCGGGCAAGCCCTACGAGCAGTACTTC.